The T cell receptor beta chain under discussion was sequenced for a study of human T cells and chemical hapten exposure. TCRdb recomputed calls from the RACE reads with MiXCR, one row per CDR3 protein. The sample holds approximately 100,000 distinct CDR3 sequences; 8% to 10% are singletons and the top ten take around 3.9%. Indicated time point: pre-sensitization, week 0. The treatment here: therapeutic diphenylcyclopropenone sensitization with weekly scalp DPC. Each donor was an alopecia patient between 18 and 70 years of age who qualified for DPC. This specimen consisted of whole blood, obtained in connection with sensitization to the hapten diphenylcyclopropenone (DPC). The origin of this receptor is a woman aged 40 to 50 with alopecia areata. Some clones in this sample may be carry-over from other donors' samples.

CDR3 region: CSAKLHYEQYF. The DNA for the CDR3 is TGCAGTGCGAAGCTTCACTACGAGCAGTACTTC. The chain is built from TRBV20-1 and TRBJ2-7, with D uncertain. The CDR3 runs to 11 residues. CDR1 and CDR2 (germline): DFQATT, SNEGSKA (reference sequence). Deletions cut 6 bases from V and 3 bases from J, with 9 bases between.